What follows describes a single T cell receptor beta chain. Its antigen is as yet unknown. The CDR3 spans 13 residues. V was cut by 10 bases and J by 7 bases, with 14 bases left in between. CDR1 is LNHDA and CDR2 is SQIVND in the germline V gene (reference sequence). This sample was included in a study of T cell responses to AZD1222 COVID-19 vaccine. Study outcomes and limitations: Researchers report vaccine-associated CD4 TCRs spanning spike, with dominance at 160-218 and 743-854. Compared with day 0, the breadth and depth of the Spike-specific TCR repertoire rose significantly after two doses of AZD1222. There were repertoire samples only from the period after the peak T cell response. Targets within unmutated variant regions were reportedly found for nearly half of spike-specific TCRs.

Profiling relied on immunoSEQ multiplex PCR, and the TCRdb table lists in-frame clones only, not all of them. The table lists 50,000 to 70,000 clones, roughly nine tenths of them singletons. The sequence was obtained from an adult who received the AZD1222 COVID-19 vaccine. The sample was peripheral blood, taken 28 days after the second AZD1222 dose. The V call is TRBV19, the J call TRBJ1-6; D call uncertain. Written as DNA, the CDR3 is TGTGCCACCGGGCCTCCCGGCAATTCACCCCTCCACTTT. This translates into CATGPPGNSPLHF.